Ten or more counts support the clone carrying this T cell receptor beta chain. Antigen specificity is unknown. These data originate in a study of T cells in Graves' hyperthyroidism and ophthalmopathy. General study results and limits: Most clonotypes expanded in thyroid above 0.001 were likewise present in blood. Before onset, ophthalmopathy was predicted by the model a median about six months earlier.

V was trimmed by 5 bases and J by 6 bases, leaving 12 bases between them. Per germline, CDR1 SGHVS and CDR2 FQNEAQ. The length of the CDR3 is 13 residues. Amplification of TCR beta CDR3 regions used RNA as the template. Researchers ran a first-round RT-PCR on the TCR CDR3 using the HTBI primer set. Using its own MiXCR run on the multiplex PCR reads, TCRdb lists one record per CDR3 protein. The sample shows roughly 550,000 distinct CDR3 sequences, roughly a sixth of them seen only once. Sequenced: blood. This rearrangement joins TRBV7-8 to TRBJ2-3; D gene unclear. This TCR came from a woman in her twenties or thirties with Graves' ophthalmopathy. CDR3 loop: CASSPRLGDTQYF. The CDR3 DNA reads as TGTGCCAGCAGCCCCCGACTCGGGGATACGCAGTATTTT. The whole variable domain, filled in from reference TRBV7-8 and TRBJ2-3, reads GAGVSQSPRYKVAKRGQDVALRCDPISGHVSLFWYQQALGQGPEFLTYFQNEAQLDKSGLPSDRFFAERPEGSVSTLKIQRTQQEDSAVYLCASSPRLGDTQYFGPGTRLTVL.